This TCR beta chain was identified in a study of T cells in Graves' hyperthyroidism and ophthalmopathy. Amplification yielded TCR beta CDR3 regions, with RNA transcripts as the source. A set of HTBI primers served as the primers for a first-round RT-PCR of the TCR CDR3. TCRdb passed the multiplex PCR reads through MiXCR, listing each CDR3 protein once. This table holds under 250,000 distinct CDR3 sequences, approximately 17% found once. Hyperthyroidism of Graves' type that showed no ophthalmopathy progression within 18 months was stable. About 10 ml fresh peripheral blood yielded the PBMCs. This clonotype was detected many times. What it recognizes is unknown. Losses at the gene ends were 6 bases for V and 4 bases for J; bases not matched to a gene: 6. Germline CDR1 is KGHSH and CDR2 is LQKENI. CDR3 size: 14 residues. General observations from the study: A model built on 13 V-J features separated ophthalmopathy from stable hyperthyroidism. Blood also held most thyroid clonotypes expanded beyond 0.001.

This TCR was sampled from a man aged 45-60 years with Graves' hyperthyroidism. V is TRBV18 and J is TRBJ2-5; 9 bases match TRBD1. Sequencing was carried out using blood. The CDR3 region has the DNA TGTGCCAGCTCGTCAACAGGGGGCGGAGAGACCCAGTACTTC. Translating gives CASSSTGGGETQYF.